One T cell receptor beta chain is described in this entry. This specimen comes from a study of T cell responses to AZD1222 COVID-19 vaccine. V lost 3 bases, J lost 5 bases, and 10 bases lay in between. Germline V gives CDR1 MNHNS, CDR2 SASEGT. The CDR3 is made up of 14 amino acids. Libraries were prepared by immunoSEQ multiplex PCR; TCRdb keeps only in-frame clonotypes and omits some of them. In the table there are some 100,000 clones, roughly nine tenths of which are singletons. Material: peripheral blood, obtained on day 0 of AZD1222 vaccination. The V call is TRBV6-1, the J call TRBJ1-4; D call uncertain. This TCR derives from an adult in good health. For the CDR3, the DNA is TGTGCCAGCAGTGATCGTAGCGGGAATGAAAAACTGTTTTTT. Protein: CASSDRSGNEKLFF.